This TCR beta chain was profiled in a study of cytomegalovirus exposure and HLA in healthy donors. Healthy individuals who donated bone marrow served as the donors. This PCR relied on a set of 60 Vbeta primers and 13 Jbeta primers. TCRdb's copy holds only in-frame clones and misses some; the assay was immunoSEQ multiplex PCR. This sample contains 93,000 or so clones. General study findings and limits: There were reportedly fewer N-insertions in an Asian-associated ancestry cluster than the approximately 700-donor mean, in a later analysis.

Turning to this clone: No antigen is known for it.

The CDR3 spans 15 residues. The trim removed 1 base at V and 6 bases at J, leaving 2 bases unmatched. The germline gives CDR1 SGHAT, CDR2 FQNNGV. The V call is TRBV11-2, the J call TRBJ2-1, with TRBD2 matching over 11 bases. Input material: PBMCs. The clonotype was recovered from a man in his forties in good health and CMV-seronegative. DNA of the CDR3: TGTGCCAGCAGCTTAGGGCTAGCGGGGGGCAATGAGCAGTTCTTC. This translates into CASSLGLAGGNEQFF.